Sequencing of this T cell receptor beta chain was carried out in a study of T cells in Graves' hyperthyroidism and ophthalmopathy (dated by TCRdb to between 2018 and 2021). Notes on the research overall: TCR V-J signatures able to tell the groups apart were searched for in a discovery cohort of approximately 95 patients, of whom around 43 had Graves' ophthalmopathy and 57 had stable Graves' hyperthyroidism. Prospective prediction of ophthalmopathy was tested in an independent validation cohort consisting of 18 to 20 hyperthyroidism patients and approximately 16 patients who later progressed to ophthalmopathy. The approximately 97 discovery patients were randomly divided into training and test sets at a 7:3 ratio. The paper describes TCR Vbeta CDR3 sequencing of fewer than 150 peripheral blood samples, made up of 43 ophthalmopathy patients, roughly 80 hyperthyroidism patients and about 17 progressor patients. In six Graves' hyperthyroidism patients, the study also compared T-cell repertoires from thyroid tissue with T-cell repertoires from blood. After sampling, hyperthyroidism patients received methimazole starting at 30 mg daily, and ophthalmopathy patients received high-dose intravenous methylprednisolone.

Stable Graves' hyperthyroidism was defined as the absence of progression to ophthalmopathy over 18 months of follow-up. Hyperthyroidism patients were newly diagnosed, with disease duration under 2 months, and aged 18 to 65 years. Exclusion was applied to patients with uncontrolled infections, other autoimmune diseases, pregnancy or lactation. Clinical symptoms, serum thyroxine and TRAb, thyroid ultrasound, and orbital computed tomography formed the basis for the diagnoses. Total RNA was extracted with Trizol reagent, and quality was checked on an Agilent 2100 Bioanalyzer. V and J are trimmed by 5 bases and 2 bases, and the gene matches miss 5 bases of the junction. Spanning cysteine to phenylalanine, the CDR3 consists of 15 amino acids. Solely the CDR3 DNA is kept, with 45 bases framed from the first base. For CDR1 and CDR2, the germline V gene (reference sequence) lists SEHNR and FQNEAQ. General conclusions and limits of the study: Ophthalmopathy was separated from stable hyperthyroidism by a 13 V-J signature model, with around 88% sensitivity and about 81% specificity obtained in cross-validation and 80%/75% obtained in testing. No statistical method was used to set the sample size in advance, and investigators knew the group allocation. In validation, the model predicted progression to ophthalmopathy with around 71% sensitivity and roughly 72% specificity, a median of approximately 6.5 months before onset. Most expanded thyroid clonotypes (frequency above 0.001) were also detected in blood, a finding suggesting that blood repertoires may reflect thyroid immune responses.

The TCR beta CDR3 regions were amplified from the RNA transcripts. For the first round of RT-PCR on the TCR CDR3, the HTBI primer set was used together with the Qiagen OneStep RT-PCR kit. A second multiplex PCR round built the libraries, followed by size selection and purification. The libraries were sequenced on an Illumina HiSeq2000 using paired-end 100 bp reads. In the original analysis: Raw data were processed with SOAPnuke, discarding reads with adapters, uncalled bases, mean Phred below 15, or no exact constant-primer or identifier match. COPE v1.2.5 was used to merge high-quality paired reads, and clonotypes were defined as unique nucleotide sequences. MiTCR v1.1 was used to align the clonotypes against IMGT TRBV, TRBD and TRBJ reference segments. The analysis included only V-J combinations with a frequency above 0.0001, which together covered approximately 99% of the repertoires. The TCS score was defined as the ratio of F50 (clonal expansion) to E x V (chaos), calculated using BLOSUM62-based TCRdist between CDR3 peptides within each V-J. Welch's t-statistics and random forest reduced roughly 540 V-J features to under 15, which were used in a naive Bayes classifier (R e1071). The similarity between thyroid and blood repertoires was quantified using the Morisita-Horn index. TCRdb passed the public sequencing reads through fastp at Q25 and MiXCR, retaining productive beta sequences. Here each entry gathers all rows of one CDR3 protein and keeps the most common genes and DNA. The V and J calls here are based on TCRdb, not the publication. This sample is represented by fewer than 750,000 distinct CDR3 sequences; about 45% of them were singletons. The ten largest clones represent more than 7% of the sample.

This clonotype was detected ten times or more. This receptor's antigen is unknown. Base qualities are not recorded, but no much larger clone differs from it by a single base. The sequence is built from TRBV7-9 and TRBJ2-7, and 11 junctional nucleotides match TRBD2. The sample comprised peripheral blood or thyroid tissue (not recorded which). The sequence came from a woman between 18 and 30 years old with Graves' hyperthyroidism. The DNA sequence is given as TGTGCCAGCAGCCGGGCACTAGCGGGAGCCTACGAGCAGTACTTC. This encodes CASSRALAGAYEQYF. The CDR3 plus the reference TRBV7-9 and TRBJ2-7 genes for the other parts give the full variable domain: DTGVSQNPRHKITKRGQNVTFRCDPISEHNRLYWYRQTLGQGPEFLTYFQNEAQLEKSRLLSDRFSAERPKGSFSTLEIQRTEQGDSAMYLCASSRALAGAYEQYFGPGTRLTVT.